This T cell receptor beta chain was sequenced in a study of blood T cells in healthy people across ages (dated by TCRdb to 2015 to 2017). With respect to the entire study: Template switching captured roughly one uniquely barcoded TCR beta cDNA molecule per two T cells in model experiments. The study measured age-related changes in TCR beta repertoire diversity using deep sequencing normalized with unique cDNA molecular identifiers. The donors were split into four age groups: young (average around 15 years), middle-aged (roughly 39), aged (more than 60) and long-lived (under 90). To avoid experimental bias, donors of different ages were randomly spread across the sequencing lanes. Using the same blood draw, the study looked at two additional independent replicas of 1 million unique cDNA reads for two donors, one aged 18 to 29 and the other aged 80 or older. Results and caveats for the whole study, not just this receptor: Total diversity estimates from one million sequenced T cells were considered lower bounds and underestimates. Conclusive comparison of naive and antigen-experienced compartments was prevented by the profiling of bulk unsorted PBMCs. As age increased, observed TCR beta diversity per million T cells dropped in a roughly linear way, and a significant reduction was already evident by age around 41. Because donor CMV infection status was unknown, age-related changes in expanded clonotypes were potentially confounded. Compared with the aged group, the long-lived group had more naive CD4+ T cells, fewer expanded clones and increased TCR diversity, a pattern suggesting age selection. The percentage of naive T cells measured by flow cytometry correlated strongly with observed TCR beta diversity.

The CDR3 sequence holds 16 residues, the cysteine and phenylalanine included. The retained sequence is limited to the CDR3, 48 bases, with the frame set at the first base. The germline V gene provides CDR1 SGHAT and CDR2 FQNNGV. Compared with germline, V lacks 2 bases and J lacks 8 bases; bases without a gene match: 13. Library construction relied on 5' RACE. Sequenced on an Illumina HiSeq 2500. A second PCR of about 7 to 12 cycles was performed with a sample-barcoded 5' primer and a J-beta primer mix. A template-switch 5' adaptor carrying 12 random nucleotides introduced a unique molecular identifier onto each TCR beta cDNA molecule. At least 2.5 million CDR3-containing paired-end reads were obtained from each sample. All of the RNA was converted into first-strand cDNA using the Mint cDNA synthesis kit, with a TRBC-specific oligonucleotide serving as the primer. Following uracil-DNA glycosylase treatment, all cDNA underwent a first 18-cycle PCR with the universal primers M1SS and BC2_uni_R. Per the authors' processing: Normalization of each sample was performed by random selection of 1 million high-quality reads, each carrying a distinct molecular identifier. Instead of being binned into consensus sequences, reads with shared molecular identifiers were discarded. MiTCR, set to a Q25 quality threshold and the strictest error-elimination algorithm, was used for CDR3 identification, clonotype clustering and error correction. A nonparametric unseen species model with Euler transformation was used to estimate a lower bound on total TCR beta diversity. TCRdb reprocessed the public reads (quality trimming at Q25 with fastp, clone calling with MiXCR) and kept in-frame beta chains. When rows share a CDR3 protein, they turn into one entry using the most common DNA and genes. The V and J calls were not made by the authors but by TCRdb's processing. The sample table holds approximately 1.5 million distinct CDR3 sequences, of which approximately 43% were seen once. Approximately 4% of the sample comes from the top ten.

This clonotype occurred many times. Its antigen has not been determined. Per-nucleotide qualities are absent, and no much larger clonotype sits a single base away. Donors were roughly 40 systemically healthy Caucasian individuals from Russia aged about 6 to 100 years. Each donor gave about 9.7 milliliters of peripheral blood, drawn into EDTA-treated Vacutainer tubes. Ficoll-Paque density-gradient centrifugation was used to isolate PBMCs, with at least 6 million obtained per sample. Total RNA was extracted from PBMCs with Trizol reagent, with at least 6 micrograms obtained per sample. For every donor, an aliquot of PBMCs went through flow cytometry to measure the percentages of naive CD45RAhigh/CD27high T cells.

The sample consisted of blood. The chain uses TRBV11-2 and TRBJ1-2, and 8 junctional nucleotides match TRBD1. This sequence originates from a woman younger than 30 in good health. The DNA reads as follows: TGTGCCAGCAGCTTAATTCGTGACAGGGGCATTGGGGGCTACACCTTC. The encoded protein is CASSLIRDRGIGGYTF. The CDR3, completed at both ends by the reference TRBV11-2 and TRBJ1-2 genes, gives the full variable domain EAGVAQSPRYKIIEKRQSVAFWCNPISGHATLYWYQQILGQGPKLLIQFQNNGVVDDSQLPKDRFSAERLKGVDSTLKIQPAKLEDSAVYLCASSLIRDRGIGGYTFGSGTRLTVV.